Following are 10 T cell receptor beta chains from one sample sequenced in a study of OX40 agonist ivuxolimab in advanced cancers. Method: immunoSEQ multiplex PCR; TCRdb's copy keeps in-frame clones and lacks some. The sample records some 6,100 clones, over 70% being singletons. The starting material was CD4+ or CD8+ T cells sorted from blood, obtained in a trial of the OX40 agonist ivuxolimab. The receptors were sampled from an adult with an advanced solid tumor such as melanoma, head and neck, liver or kidney cancer.

V gene TRBV7-6 combines with J gene TRBJ2-7; the match to TRBD2 covers 12 bases. The CDR3 loop spans 15 amino acids. V lost 3 bases and J lost 3; bases outside the gene matches: 3. CDR1 is SGHVS and CDR2 is FNYEAQ in the germline V gene. Here the CDR3 reads CASSLSSGGGYEQYF. The CDR3 DNA sequence: TGTGCCAGCAGCTTGTCTAGCGGGGGGGGCTACGAGCAGTACTTC.

The J gene is TRBJ2-7, the V gene TRBV2; D not resolved. This CDR3 comprises 11 residues. Trimming removed 5 bases from V and 3 bases from J, with 5 bases in between. Germline CDR1 reads SNHLY; CDR2 reads FYNNEI. The CDR3 sequence is CASSHGYEQYF. CDR3 DNA: TGTGCCAGCAGTCACGGCTACGAGCAGTACTTC.

The chain combines TRBV5-6 with TRBJ2-1; D might be TRBD1 or TRBD2, each matching 6 bases. The CDR3 loop spans 14 amino acids. Trimming shortened V by 1 base and J by 7 bases, and 12 bases separated the two germline ends. Germline V CDR1 and CDR2: SGHDT, YYEEEE. The CDR3 here is CASSLRGAVNEQFF. The CDR3 bases are TGTGCCAGCAGCTTGAGGGGGGCTGTTAATGAGCAGTTCTTC.

DNA for the CDR3: TGCGCCAGCAGTCCCGGACAGGGGAGCTCCTACGAGCAGTACTTC. Translated, it gives CASSPGQGSSYEQYF. The chain links TRBV23-1 to TRBJ2-7; 9 nucleotides align to TRBD1. TRBV23-1 is filed as an ORF, its function uncertain. V gave up 4 bases and J gave up 0 bases; unmatched junction bases: 4. This CDR3 is built from 15 residues.

This clone counts as large. The genes are TRBV23-1 and TRBJ2-7; possible D gene TRBD1, 5 bases. TRBV23-1 has ORF status, its function being uncertain. Trimming stripped 7 bases from V and 0 bases from J, with 13 bases between. The CDR3 has 14 amino acids. The CDR3 sequence: CASNPRQSSYEQYF. CDR3 nucleotides: TGCGCCAGCAACCCCAGACAGAGCTCCTACGAGCAGTACTTC.

A note on this clone: The germline gene is not matched at one end of the junction; a read error may be the cause. Within the sample, other DNA sequences also encode this same CDR3. The rearrangement uses TRBV5-4 and TRBJ2-5; D is ambiguous. The CDR3 is 15 amino acids. Germline CDR1 reads SGHNT; CDR2 reads YYREEE (reference sequence). The CDR3: CASSQGQRTAETQYF. The CDR3 DNA reads as TGCGCCAGCAGCCAAGGGCAAAGGACGGCAGAGACCCAGTACTTC.

The gene calls are TRBV11-2 and TRBJ1-2; D gene ambiguous. Germline V gene sequence: CDR1 SGHAT, CDR2 FQNNGV. The CDR3 loop spans 14 amino acids. V lost 1 base, J lost 2 bases, and 8 bases lay in between. CDR3 in amino acids: CASSLAVGNYGYTF. DNA for the CDR3: TGTGCCAGCAGCTTAGCAGTGGGAAACTATGGCTACACCTTC.

The rearrangement joins TRBV9 to TRBJ1-2; D may be TRBD1 (5 bases). Germline loops: CDR1 SGDLS, CDR2 YYNGEE. The germline V and J ends were trimmed by 3 bases and 1 base, with 16 bases remaining between them. This CDR3 is 16 amino acids long. This CDR3 reads CASSETGTENNYGYTF. The CDR3 DNA follows: TGTGCCAGCAGCGAGACCGGGACGGAAAATAACTATGGCTACACCTTC.

V usage is TRBV6-5 and J usage is TRBJ1-3; D uncertain. The ends were cut back, 6 bases at V and 2 bases at J, with 14 bases in the middle. CDR3 length equals 15 residues. Per germline, CDR1 MNHEY and CDR2 SVGAGI. In nucleotides, the CDR3 is TGTGCCAGCAGCGAAACAGCGGAGGCTGGAAACACCATATATTTT. It translates to CASSETAEAGNTIYF.

This clone was observed a single time. The V and J genes are TRBV15 and TRBJ2-7; maybe TRBD1 (6 bases). Germline lookup yields CDR1 LNHNV and CDR2 YYDKDF (reference sequence). There are 15 residues in the CDR3. The germline V and J ends were trimmed by 4 bases and 3 bases, with 16 bases remaining between them. The CDR3 here is CATSIVQGSGYEQYF. The CDR3 DNA sequence: TGTGCCACCAGCATTGTACAGGGTAGTGGCTACGAGCAGTACTTC.